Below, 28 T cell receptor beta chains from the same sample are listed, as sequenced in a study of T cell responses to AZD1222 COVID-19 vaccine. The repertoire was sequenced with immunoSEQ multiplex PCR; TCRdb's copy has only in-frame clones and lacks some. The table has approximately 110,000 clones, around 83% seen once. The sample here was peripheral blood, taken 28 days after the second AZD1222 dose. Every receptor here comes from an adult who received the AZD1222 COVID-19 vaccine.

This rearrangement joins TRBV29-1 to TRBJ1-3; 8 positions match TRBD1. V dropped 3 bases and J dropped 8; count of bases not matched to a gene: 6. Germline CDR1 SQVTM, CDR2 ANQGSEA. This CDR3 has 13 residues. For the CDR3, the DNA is TGCAGCGTTGAGGGGGACAGGCGTGACACCATATATTTT. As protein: CSVEGDRRDTIYF.

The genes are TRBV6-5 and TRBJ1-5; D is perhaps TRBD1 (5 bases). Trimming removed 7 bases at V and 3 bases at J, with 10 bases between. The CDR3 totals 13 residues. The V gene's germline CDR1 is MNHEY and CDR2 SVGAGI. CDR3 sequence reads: CASTPGTNQPQHF. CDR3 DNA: TGTGCCAGCACCCCCGGGACCAATCAGCCCCAGCATTTT.

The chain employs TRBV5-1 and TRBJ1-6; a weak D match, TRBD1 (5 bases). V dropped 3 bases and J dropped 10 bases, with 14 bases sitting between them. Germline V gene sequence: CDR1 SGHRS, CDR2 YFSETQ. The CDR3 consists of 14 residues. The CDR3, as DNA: TGCGCCAGCAGCTCGCATCAGGGTGAATCACCCCTCCACTTT. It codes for CASSSHQGESPLHF.

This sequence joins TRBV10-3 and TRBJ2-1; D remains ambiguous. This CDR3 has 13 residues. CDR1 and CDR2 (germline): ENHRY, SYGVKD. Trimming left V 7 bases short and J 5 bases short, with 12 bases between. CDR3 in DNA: TGTGCCATCAACCAGCTGGCGGACAATGAGCAGTTCTTC. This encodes CAINQLADNEQFF.

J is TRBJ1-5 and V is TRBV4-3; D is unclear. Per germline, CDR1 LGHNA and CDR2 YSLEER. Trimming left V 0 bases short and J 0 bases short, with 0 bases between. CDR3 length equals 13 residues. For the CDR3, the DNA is TGCGCCAGCAGCCAAGATAGCAATCAGCCCCAGCATTTT. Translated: CASSQDSNQPQHF.

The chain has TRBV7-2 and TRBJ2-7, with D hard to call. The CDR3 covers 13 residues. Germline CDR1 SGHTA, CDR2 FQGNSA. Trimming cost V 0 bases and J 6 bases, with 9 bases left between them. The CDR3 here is CASSLAPKVEQYF. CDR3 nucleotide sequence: TGTGCCAGCAGCTTAGCCCCCAAGGTCGAGCAGTACTTC.

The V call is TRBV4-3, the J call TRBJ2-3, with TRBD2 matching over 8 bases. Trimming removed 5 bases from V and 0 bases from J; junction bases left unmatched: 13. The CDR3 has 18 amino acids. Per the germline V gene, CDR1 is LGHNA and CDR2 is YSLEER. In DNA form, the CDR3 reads TGCGCCAGCAGCTCCACGTATAGCGGGGTTGGGAGCACAGATACGCAGTATTTT. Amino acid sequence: CASSSTYSGVGSTDTQYF.

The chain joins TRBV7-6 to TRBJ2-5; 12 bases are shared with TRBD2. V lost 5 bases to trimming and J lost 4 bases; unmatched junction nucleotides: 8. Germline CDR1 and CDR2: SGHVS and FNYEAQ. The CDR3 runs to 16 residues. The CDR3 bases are TGTGCCAGCAGCCCCCGGGCTAGCGGGGGGGGAGAGACCCAGTACTTC. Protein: CASSPRASGGGETQYF.

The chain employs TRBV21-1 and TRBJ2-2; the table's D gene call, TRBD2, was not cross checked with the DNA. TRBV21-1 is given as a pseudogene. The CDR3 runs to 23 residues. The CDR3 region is CASTPGAGDPTSQVYDGTGELFF. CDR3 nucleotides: TGTGCCAGCACCCCTGGGGCGGGGGACCCTACCTCCCAAGTGTATGATGGCACCGGGGAGCTGTTTTTT.

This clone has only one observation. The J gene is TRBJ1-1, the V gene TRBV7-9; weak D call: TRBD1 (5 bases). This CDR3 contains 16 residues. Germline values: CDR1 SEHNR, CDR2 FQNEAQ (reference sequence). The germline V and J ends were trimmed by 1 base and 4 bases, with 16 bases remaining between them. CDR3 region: CASSLDPGGRVTEAFF. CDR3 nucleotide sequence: TGTGCCAGCAGCTTAGACCCGGGGGGTAGGGTCACTGAAGCTTTCTTT.

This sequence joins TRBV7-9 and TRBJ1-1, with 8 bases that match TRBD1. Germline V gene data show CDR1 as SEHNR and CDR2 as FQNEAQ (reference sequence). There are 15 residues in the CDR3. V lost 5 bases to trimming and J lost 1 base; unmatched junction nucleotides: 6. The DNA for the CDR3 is TGTGCCAGCAGCGAGGGACAGGCCACGAACACTGAAGCTTTCTTT. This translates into CASSEGQATNTEAFF.

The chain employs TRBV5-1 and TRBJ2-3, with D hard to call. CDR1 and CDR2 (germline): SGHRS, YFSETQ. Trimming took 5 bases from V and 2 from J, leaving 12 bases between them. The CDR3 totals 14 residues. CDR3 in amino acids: CASRSSQYTDTQYF. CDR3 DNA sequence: TGCGCCAGCAGAAGTTCACAGTACACAGATACGCAGTATTTT. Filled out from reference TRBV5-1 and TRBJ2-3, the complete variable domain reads KAGVTQTPRYLIKTRGQQVTLSCSPISGHRSVSWYQQTPGQGLQFLFEYFSETQRNKGNFPGRFSGRQFSNSRSEMNVSTLELGDSALYLCASRSSQYTDTQYFGPGTRLTVL.

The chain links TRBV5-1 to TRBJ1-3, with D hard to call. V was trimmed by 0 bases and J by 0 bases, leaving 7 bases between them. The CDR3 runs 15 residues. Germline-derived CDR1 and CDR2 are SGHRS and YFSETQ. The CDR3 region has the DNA TGCGCCAGCAGCTTGGATGGGGACTCTGGAAACACCATATATTTT. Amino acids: CASSLDGDSGNTIYF. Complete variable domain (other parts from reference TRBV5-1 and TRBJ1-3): KAGVTQTPRYLIKTRGQQVTLSCSPISGHRSVSWYQQTPGQGLQFLFEYFSETQRNKGNFPGRFSGRQFSNSRSEMNVSTLELGDSALYLCASSLDGDSGNTIYFGEGSWLTVV.

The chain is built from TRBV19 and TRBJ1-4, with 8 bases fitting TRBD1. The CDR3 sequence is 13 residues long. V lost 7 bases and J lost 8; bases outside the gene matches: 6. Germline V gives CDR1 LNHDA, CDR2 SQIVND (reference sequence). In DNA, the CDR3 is TGTGCCAGTAAGGTACAGGGGGACGAAAAACTGTTTTTT. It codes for CASKVQGDEKLFF.

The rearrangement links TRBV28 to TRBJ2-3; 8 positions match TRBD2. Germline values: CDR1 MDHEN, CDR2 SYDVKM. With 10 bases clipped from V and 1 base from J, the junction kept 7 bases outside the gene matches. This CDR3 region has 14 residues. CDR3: CATVPAGGTDTQYF. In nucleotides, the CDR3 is TGTGCCACGGTCCCAGCGGGGGGCACAGATACGCAGTATTTT.

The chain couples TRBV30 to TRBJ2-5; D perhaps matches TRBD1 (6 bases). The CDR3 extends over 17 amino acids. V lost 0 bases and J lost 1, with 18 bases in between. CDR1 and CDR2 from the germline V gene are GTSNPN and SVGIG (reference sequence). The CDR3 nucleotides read TGTGCCTGGAGTGTGGGATATCTACAGGGAAGCCAAGAGACCCAGTACTTC. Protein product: CAWSVGYLQGSQETQYF.

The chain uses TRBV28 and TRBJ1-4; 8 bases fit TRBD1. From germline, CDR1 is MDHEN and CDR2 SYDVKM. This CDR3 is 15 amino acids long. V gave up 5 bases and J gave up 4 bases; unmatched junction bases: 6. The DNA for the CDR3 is TGTGCCAGCAGTCAGGGGACAGGCCTTAATGAAAAACTGTTTTTT. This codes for CASSQGTGLNEKLFF.

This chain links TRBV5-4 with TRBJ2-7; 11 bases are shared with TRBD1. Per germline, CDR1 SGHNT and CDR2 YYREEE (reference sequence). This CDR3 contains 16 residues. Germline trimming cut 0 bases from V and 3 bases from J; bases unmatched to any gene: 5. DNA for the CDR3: TGTGCCAGCAGCTTGGTGGGACAGGGGGTCTACTACGAGCAGTACTTC. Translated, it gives CASSLVGQGVYYEQYF.

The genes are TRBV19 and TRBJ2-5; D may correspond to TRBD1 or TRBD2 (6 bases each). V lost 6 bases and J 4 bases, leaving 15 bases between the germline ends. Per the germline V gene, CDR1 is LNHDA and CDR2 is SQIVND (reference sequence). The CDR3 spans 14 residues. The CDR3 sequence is CASRSGGRVETQYF. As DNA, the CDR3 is TGTGCCAGTAGATCCGGGGGCAGGGTAGAGACCCAGTACTTC.

CDR3 DNA: TGCGCCAGCAGCACCCCCCTGGACGGGAATTACGAGCAGTACTTC. The encoded protein is CASSTPLDGNYEQYF. The chain has TRBV5-1 and TRBJ2-7; possible D gene TRBD2, 5 bases. The CDR3 spans 15 residues. V lost 4 bases and J lost 4, with 18 bases in between. Germline lookup yields CDR1 SGHRS and CDR2 YFSETQ.

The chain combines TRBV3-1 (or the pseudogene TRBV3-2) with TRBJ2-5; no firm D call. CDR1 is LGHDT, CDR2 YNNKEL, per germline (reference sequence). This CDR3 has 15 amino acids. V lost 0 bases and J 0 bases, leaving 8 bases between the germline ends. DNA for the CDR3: TGTGCCAGCAGCCAAGAGTCTGGGTACCAAGAGACCCAGTACTTC. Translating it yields CASSQESGYQETQYF.

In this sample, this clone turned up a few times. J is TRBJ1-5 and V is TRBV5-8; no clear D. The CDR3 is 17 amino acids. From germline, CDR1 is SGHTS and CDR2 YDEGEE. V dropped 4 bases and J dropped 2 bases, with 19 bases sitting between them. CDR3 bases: TGTGCCAGCAGCCCCCCCGTTTGGGGAGTGGGCAATCAGCCCCAGCATTTT. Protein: CASSPPVWGVGNQPQHF.

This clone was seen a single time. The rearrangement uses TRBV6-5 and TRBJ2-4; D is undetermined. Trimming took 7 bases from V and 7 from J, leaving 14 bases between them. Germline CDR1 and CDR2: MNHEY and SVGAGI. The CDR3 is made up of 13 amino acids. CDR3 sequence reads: CASILNTMNIQYF. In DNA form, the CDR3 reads TGTGCCAGCATTCTTAATACAATGAACATTCAGTACTTC.

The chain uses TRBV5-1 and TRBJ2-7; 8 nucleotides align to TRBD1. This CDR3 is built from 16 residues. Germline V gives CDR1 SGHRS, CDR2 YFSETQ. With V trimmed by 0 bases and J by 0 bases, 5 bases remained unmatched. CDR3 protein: CASSLDSGGGSYEQYF. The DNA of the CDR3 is TGCGCCAGCAGCTTGGACTCAGGGGGCGGCTCCTACGAGCAGTACTTC.

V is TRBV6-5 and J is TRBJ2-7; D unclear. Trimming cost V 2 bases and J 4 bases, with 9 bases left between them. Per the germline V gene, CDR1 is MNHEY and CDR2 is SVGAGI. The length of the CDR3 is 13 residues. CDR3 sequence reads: CASSYSTRYEQYF. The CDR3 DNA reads TGTGCCAGCAGTTACAGCACCAGGTACGAGCAGTACTTC.

The CDR3 nucleotides read TGTGCCAGCAGCCAAAAGGTAGGTTCCGGGACTAGCGGGGAGCAAGGCGAGCAGTACTTC. Translated, it gives CASSQKVGSGTSGEQGEQYF. This sequence joins TRBV4-2 and TRBJ2-7; 13 bases are shared with TRBD2. Per the germline V gene, CDR1 is LGHNA and CDR2 is YNFKEQ. The junction had 19 bases not matched to a gene; V was cut back by 2 bases and J by 6 bases. The CDR3 length is 20 residues.

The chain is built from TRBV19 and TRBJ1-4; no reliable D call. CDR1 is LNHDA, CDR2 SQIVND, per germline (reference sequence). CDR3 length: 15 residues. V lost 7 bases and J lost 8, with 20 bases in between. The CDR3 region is CASTSAQAGKEKLFF. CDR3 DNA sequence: TGTGCCAGTACCTCCGCTCAGGCGGGAAAGGAAAAACTGTTTTTT. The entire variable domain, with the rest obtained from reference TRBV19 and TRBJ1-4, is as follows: DGGITQSPKYLFRKEGQNVTLSCEQNLNHDAMYWYRQDPGQGLRLIYYSQIVNDFQKGDIAEGYSVSREKKESFPLTVTSAQKNPTAFYLCASTSAQAGKEKLFFGSGTQLSVL.

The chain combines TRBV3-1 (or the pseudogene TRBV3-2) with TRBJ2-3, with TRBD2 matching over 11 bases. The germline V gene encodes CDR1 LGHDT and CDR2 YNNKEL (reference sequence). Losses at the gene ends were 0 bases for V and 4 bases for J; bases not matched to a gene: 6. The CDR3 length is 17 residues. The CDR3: CASSQDRLAGGPDTQYF. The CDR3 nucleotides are TGTGCCAGCAGCCAAGATCGGCTAGCGGGGGGCCCAGATACGCAGTATTTT.